This TCR beta chain originates from a study of blood T cells in healthy people across ages. Study-wide results and caveats: Unknown CMV status may confound age-related changes in expanded clones.

Regarding this clonotype: The antigen remains unidentified.

The germline V gene encodes CDR1 LGHDT and CDR2 YNNKEL (reference sequence). This CDR3 region has 16 residues. Trimming took 3 bases from V and 1 from J, leaving 14 bases between them. With a J-beta primer mix and a sample-barcoded 5' primer, a second PCR ran roughly 6 to 11 cycles. Via MiXCR, TCRdb re-called the 5' RACE reads, giving one row per CDR3 protein. The sample lists around 800,000 distinct CDR3 sequences, 20% to 30% occurring once. Isolation recovered at least 6 million PBMCs from every sample. These same data were also listed under a study on T cells of mothers and their children.

The chain uses TRBV3-1 and TRBJ2-3; the D is unclear. The sequencing input was blood. This TCR came from a boy between 10 and 17 years old in good health. CDR3 amino acids: CASSQTGVLGTDTQYF. CDR3 in DNA: TGTGCCAGCAGCCAGACGGGTGTCCTTGGCACAGATACGCAGTATTTT.